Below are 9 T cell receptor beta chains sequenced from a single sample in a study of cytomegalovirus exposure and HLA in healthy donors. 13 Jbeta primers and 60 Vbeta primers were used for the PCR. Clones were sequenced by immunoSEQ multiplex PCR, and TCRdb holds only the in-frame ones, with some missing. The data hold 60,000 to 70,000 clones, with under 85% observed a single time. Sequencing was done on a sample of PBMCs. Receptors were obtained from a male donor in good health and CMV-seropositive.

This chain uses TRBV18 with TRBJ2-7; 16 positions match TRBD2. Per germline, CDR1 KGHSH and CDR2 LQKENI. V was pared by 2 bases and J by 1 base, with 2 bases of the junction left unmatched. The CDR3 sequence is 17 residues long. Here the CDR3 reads CASSPEGLAGGSYEQYF. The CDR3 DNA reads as TGTGCCAGCTCACCAGAGGGACTAGCGGGGGGGTCCTACGAGCAGTACTTC. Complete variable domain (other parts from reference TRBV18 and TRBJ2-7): NAGVMQNPRHLVRRRGQEARLRCSPMKGHSHVYWYRQLPEEGLKFMVYLQKENIIDESGMPKERFSAEFPKEGPSILRIQQVVRGDSAAYFCASSPEGLAGGSYEQYFGPGTRLTVT.

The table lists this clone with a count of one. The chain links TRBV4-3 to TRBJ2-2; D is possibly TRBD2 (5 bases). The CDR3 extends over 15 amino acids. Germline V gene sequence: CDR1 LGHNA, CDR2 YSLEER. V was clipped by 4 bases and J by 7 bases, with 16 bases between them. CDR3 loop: CASSPYLAGNGELFF. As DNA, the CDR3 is TGCGCCAGCAGCCCTTACCTCGCGGGTAACGGGGAGCTGTTTTTT.

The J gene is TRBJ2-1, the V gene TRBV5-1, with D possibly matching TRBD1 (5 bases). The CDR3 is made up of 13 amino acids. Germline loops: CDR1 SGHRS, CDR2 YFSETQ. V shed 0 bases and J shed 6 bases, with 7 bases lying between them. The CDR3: CASSLAQGNEQFF. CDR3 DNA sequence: TGCGCCAGCAGCTTGGCCCAGGGCAATGAGCAGTTCTTC.

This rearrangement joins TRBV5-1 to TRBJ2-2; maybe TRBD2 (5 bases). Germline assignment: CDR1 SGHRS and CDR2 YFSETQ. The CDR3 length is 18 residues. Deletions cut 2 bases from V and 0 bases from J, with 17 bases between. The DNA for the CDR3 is TGCGCCAGCAGCTTTCCGACAATCCCGACTACGAACACCGGGGAGCTGTTTTTT. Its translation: CASSFPTIPTTNTGELFF.

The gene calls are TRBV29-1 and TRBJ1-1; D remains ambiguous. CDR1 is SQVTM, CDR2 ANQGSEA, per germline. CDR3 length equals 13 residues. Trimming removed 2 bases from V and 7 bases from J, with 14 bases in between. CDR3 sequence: CSVETGETLEAFF. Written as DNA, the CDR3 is TGCAGCGTTGAAACCGGGGAAACCCTTGAAGCTTTCTTT.

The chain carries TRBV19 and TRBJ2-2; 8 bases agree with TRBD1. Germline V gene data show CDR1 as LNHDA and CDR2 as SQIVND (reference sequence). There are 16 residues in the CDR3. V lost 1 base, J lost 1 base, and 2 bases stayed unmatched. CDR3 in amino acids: CASSIGTGRNTGELFF. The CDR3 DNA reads TGTGCCAGTAGTATAGGGACAGGGCGGAACACCGGGGAGCTGTTTTTT.

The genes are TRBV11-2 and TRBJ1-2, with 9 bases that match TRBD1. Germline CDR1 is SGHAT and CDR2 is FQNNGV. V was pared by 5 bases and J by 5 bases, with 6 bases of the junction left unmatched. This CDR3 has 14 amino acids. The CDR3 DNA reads TGTGCCAGCAGCCCCCAGACAGGGGGGTATGGCTACACCTTC. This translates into CASSPQTGGYGYTF.

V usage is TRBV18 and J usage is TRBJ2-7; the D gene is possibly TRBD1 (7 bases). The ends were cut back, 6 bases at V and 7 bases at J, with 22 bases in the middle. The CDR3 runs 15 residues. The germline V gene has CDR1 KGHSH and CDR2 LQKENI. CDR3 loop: CASSTNRGGRGEQYF. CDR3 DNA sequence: TGTGCCAGCTCCACGAACAGGGGCGGTCGGGGGGAGCAGTACTTC.

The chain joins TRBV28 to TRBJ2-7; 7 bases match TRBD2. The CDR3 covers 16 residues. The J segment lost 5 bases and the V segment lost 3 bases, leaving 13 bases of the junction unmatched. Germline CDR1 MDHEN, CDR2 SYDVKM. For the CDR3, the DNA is TGTGCCAGCAGTTTCCTATCGGCGGGGGTTTTAGACGAGCAGTACTTC. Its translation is CASSFLSAGVLDEQYF.